Listed below are T cell receptor beta chains from one sample, sequenced in a study of vaccination effects on CD4 cells after COVID-19. These receptors have no identified antigens. The method was immunoSEQ multiplex PCR; TCRdb's version includes in-frame clones alone and lacks a portion of them. The sample carries around 81,000 clones, 77% recorded once. The sample was CD4+ T cells from PBMCs cultured with HCoV-OC43 spike peptides, taken after COVID-19 vaccination. Receptors originate from a human donor who received a COVID-19 vaccine. CDR3s include the opening cysteine and the closing phenylalanine or tryptophan. The D gene is left open where the match is weak. Clone size is stated in some rows and not others, as once, few, many or a class when expanded.

J: TRBJ1-3; size: .; V: TRBV6-1; D: .; CDR3: CASSGSGTYSGNTIYF; DNA: TGTGCCAGCAGTGGGTCCGGGACTTACTCTGGAAACACCATATATTTT
J: TRBJ2-4; size: .; V: TRBV2; D: .; CDR3: CASSAEVKNIQYF; DNA: TGTGCCAGCAGCGCAGAGGTCAAAAACATTCAGTACTTC
J: TRBJ2-5; size: .; V: TRBV2; D: .; CDR3: CASSELVETQYF; DNA: TGTGCCAGCAGTGAATTGGTAGAGACCCAGTACTTC
J: TRBJ2-5; size: .; V: TRBV28; D: .; CDR3: CASSNQRTANQETQYF; DNA: TGTGCCAGCAGCAACCAAAGGACAGCTAATCAAGAGACCCAGTACTTC
J: TRBJ1-5; size: .; V: TRBV6-1; D: .; CDR3: CASREVGNQPQHF; DNA: TGTGCCAGCAGAGAAGTCGGGAATCAGCCCCAGCATTTT
J: TRBJ2-2; size: .; V: TRBV29-1; D: .; CDR3: CSAPGPIAGELFF; DNA: TGCAGCGCCCCGGGACCGATTGCCGGGGAGCTGTTTTTT
J: TRBJ1-5; size: .; V: TRBV5-8; D: .; CDR3: CASSSEGYSNQPQHF; DNA: TGTGCCAGCAGCTCGGAGGGGTATAGCAATCAGCCCCAGCATTTT
J: TRBJ1-1; size: few; V: TRBV2; D: .; CDR3: CASNIRGRDTEAFF; DNA: TGTGCCAGCAATATTAGGGGTAGGGACACTGAAGCTTTCTTT
J: TRBJ2-5; size: .; V: TRBV2; D: .; CDR3: CASRPDGTPQETQYF; DNA: TGTGCCAGCAGACCCGACGGGACTCCCCAAGAGACCCAGTACTTC
J: TRBJ1-2; size: .; V: TRBV5-1; D: TRBD1; CDR3: CASSRWTGSDYGYTF; DNA: TGCGCCAGCAGCCGATGGACAGGGTCGGACTATGGCTACACCTTC
J: TRBJ2-3; size: .; V: TRBV24-1; D: .; CDR3: CATSEANRYTDTQYF; DNA: TGTGCCACCAGTGAGGCGAACCGATACACAGATACGCAGTATTTT
J: TRBJ1-4; size: .; V: TRBV19; D: TRBD1; CDR3: CASSPVPGQANEKLFF; DNA: TGTGCCAGTAGTCCAGTACCGGGACAGGCCAATGAAAAACTGTTTTTT
J: TRBJ1-3; size: .; V: TRBV7-2; D: .; CDR3: CASSLGGLLSGNTIYF; DNA: TGTGCCAGCAGCTTGGGGGGACTCCTCTCTGGAAACACCATATATTTT
J: TRBJ2-1; size: .; V: TRBV19; D: .; CDR3: CASSRGSSYNEQFF; DNA: TGTGCCAGTAGTCGGGGTAGCTCCTACAATGAGCAGTTCTTC
J: TRBJ2-3; size: .; V: TRBV6-2/TRBV6-3; D: .; CDR3: CASSDGGTDTQYF; DNA: TGTGCCAGCAGTGACGGAGGCACAGATACGCAGTATTTT
J: TRBJ2-5; size: .; V: TRBV18; D: TRBD1; CDR3: CASSTGQKETQYF; DNA: TGTGCCAGCTCTACGGGACAGAAAGAGACCCAGTACTTC
J: TRBJ1-3; size: .; V: TRBV19; D: .; CDR3: CASSMGRISGNTIYF; DNA: TGTGCCAGTAGTATGGGGCGGATCTCTGGAAACACCATATATTTT
J: TRBJ2-3; size: .; V: TRBV12-3/TRBV12-4; D: TRBD1; CDR3: CASRQGATDTQYF; DNA: TGTGCCAGCAGGCAGGGGGCTACAGATACGCAGTATTTT
J: TRBJ1-3; size: .; V: TRBV4-3; D: .; CDR3: CASSQARTVSGNTIYF; DNA: TGCGCCAGCAGCCAAGCTCGGACAGTCTCTGGAAACACCATATATTTT
J: TRBJ2-5; size: .; V: TRBV11-2; D: TRBD2; CDR3: CASSLDRRAGGYQETQYF; DNA: TGTGCCAGCAGCTTAGACAGGAGGGCGGGGGGCTACCAAGAGACCCAGTACTTC
J: TRBJ1-2; size: .; V: TRBV2; D: .; CDR3: CASSGTVYGYTF; DNA: TGTGCCAGCAGTGGGACCGTGTATGGCTACACCTTC
J: TRBJ2-2; size: once; V: TRBV6-5; D: TRBD1; CDR3: CASSYGTGGSTGELFF; DNA: TGTGCCAGCAGTTACGGGACAGGGGGCTCCACCGGGGAGCTGTTTTTT
J: TRBJ1-5; size: few; V: TRBV6-5; D: TRBD1; CDR3: CASADRGGSNQPQHF; DNA: TGTGCCAGCGCGGACAGGGGAGGAAGCAATCAGCCCCAGCATTTT
J: TRBJ2-2; size: .; V: TRBV5-1; D: TRBD2; CDR3: CASYSGGARTGELFF; DNA: TGCGCCAGCTACAGCGGGGGCGCACGCACCGGGGAGCTGTTTTTT
J: TRBJ2-2; size: .; V: TRBV7-2; D: .; CDR3: CASSRGTGELFF; DNA: TGTGCCAGCAGCCGGGGGACCGGGGAGCTGTTTTTT
J: TRBJ1-6; size: .; V: TRBV18; D: .; CDR3: CASSPGDRSNSPLHF; DNA: TGTGCCAGCTCACCAGGCGACAGGAGTAATTCACCCCTCCACTTT
J: TRBJ1-2; size: .; V: TRBV6-5; D: .; CDR3: CASRVGGQGYTF; DNA: TGTGCCAGCAGGGTCGGGGGGCAAGGCTACACCTTC
J: TRBJ2-6; size: .; V: TRBV7-2; D: TRBD1; CDR3: CASSSIGTGVGANVLTF; DNA: TGTGCCAGCAGCTCCATCGGAACAGGGGTCGGGGCCAACGTCCTGACTTTC
J: TRBJ1-2; size: .; V: TRBV9; D: TRBD1; CDR3: CASRGGNYGYTF; DNA: TGTGCCAGCCGAGGGGGCAACTATGGCTACACCTTC
J: TRBJ1-3; size: few; V: TRBV4-1; D: .; CDR3: CASSHNDRISGNTIYF; DNA: TGCGCCAGCAGCCATAACGACAGAATATCTGGAAACACCATATATTTT
J: TRBJ1-4; size: .; V: TRBV5-1; D: .; CDR3: CASSLGDPNEKLFF; DNA: TGCGCCAGCAGCTTGGGGGATCCTAATGAAAAACTGTTTTTT
J: TRBJ1-2; size: .; V: TRBV10-3; D: TRBD1; CDR3: CAISESQTGVGYTF; DNA: TGTGCCATCAGTGAGTCGCAGACAGGGGTGGGCTACACCTTC
J: TRBJ1-2; size: few; V: TRBV5-5; D: .; CDR3: CASSLEGYGYTF; DNA: TGTGCCAGCAGCTTGGAGGGCTATGGCTACACCTTC
J: TRBJ1-5; size: .; V: TRBV7-9; D: .; CDR3: CASSLHGSNQPQHF; DNA: TGTGCCAGCAGCTTACATGGGAGCAATCAGCCCCAGCATTTT
J: TRBJ1-1; size: .; V: TRBV5-1; D: .; CDR3: CASSKNGMNTEAFF; DNA: TGCGCCAGCAGCAAAAATGGAATGAACACTGAAGCTTTCTTT
J: TRBJ1-1; size: .; V: TRBV30; D: .; CDR3: CAWSPFGGGRAFF; DNA: TGTGCCTGGAGCCCCTTTGGGGGAGGGAGGGCTTTCTTT
J: TRBJ1-4; size: .; V: TRBV6-2/TRBV6-3; D: .; CDR3: CASSYSPVSTNEKLFF; DNA: TGTGCCAGCAGTTACTCACCAGTTTCGACTAATGAAAAACTGTTTTTT